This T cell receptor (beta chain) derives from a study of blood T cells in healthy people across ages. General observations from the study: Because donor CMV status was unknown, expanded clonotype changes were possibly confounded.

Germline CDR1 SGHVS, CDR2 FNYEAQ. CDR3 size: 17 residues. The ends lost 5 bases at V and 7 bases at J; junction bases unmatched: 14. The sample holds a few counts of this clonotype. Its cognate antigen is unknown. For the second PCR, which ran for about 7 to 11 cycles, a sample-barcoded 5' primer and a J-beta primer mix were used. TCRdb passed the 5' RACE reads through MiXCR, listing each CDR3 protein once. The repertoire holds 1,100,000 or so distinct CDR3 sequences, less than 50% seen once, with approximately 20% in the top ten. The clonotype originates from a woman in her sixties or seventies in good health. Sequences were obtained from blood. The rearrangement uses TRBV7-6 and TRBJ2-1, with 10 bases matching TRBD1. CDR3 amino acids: CASSRPRADRGKNEQFF. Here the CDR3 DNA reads TGTGCCAGCAGCCGACCGAGGGCGGACAGGGGGAAGAATGAGCAGTTCTTC. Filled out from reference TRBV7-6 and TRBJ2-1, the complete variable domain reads GAGVSQSPRYKVTKRGQDVALRCDPISGHVSLYWYRQALGQGPEFLTYFNYEAQQDKSGLPNDRFSAERPEGSISTLTIQRTEQRDSAMYRCASSRPRADRGKNEQFFGPGTRLTVL.